This T cell receptor (beta chain) appears in the sequencing data of a study of shared clonotypes between healthy human individuals. Study results and limitations: Between a handful of donors, naive CD4 clonotypes were shared at a level of about 5%. Among donors, the sharing of clonotypes was expected to be influenced by sequencing depth.

Germline-derived CDR1 and CDR2 are MNHEY and SVGAGI. The CDR3 is made up of 14 amino acids. Trimming left V 2 bases short and J 8 bases short, with 15 bases between. The method was immunoSEQ multiplex PCR; TCRdb's version includes in-frame clones alone and lacks a portion of them. The table lists roughly 1,100,000 clones, approximately 68% of them singletons. About this clone itself: What it binds is not known.

The V and J genes are TRBV6-5 and TRBJ1-2; maybe TRBD1 (5 bases). The sequence was collected from a man aged 18 to 30 in good health. Sequencing was performed on memory CD4+ T cells sorted from blood. Regarding subset: CD45RA-negative fraction. The DNA for the CDR3 is TGTGCCAGCAGTTACGCGGGGGGGAGAAAGGGCTACACCTTC. Translating gives CASSYAGGRKGYTF.